Listed below are T cell receptor beta chains from one sample, sequenced in a study of tumor-infiltrating lymphocytes in oesophageal squamous cell carcinoma. From the PCR reads, TCRdb called clonotypes with MiXCR, one entry per CDR3 protein. This table has 15,000 to 18,000 distinct CDR3 sequences, over 50% appearing once. The sample was esophageal tumor tissue. The receptors were gathered from a female donor with esophageal squamous cell carcinoma. Each CDR3 is given without its conserved first and last residue.

cdr3_aa: ASSLGGLTNEQF; j_call: TRBJ2-1; v_call: TRBV28
cdr3_aa: ASSLQGRPYEQY; j_call: -; v_call: TRBV27
cdr3_aa: ASSFWGDSFQETQY; j_call: -; v_call: TRBV5-6
cdr3_aa: ASSFQAGQF; j_call: TRBJ2-1; v_call: TRBV28
cdr3_aa: ATTSLGGNQPQH; j_call: TRBJ1-5; v_call: TRBV6-1
cdr3_aa: ASSPDSPYGYT; j_call: TRBJ1-2; v_call: TRBV7-2
cdr3_aa: ASSLRGGRDNEQF; j_call: -; v_call: TRBV7-3
cdr3_aa: ASRGPGQGVYEQY; j_call: -; v_call: TRBV19
cdr3_aa: ASSRDGANSPLH; j_call: TRBJ2-7; v_call: TRBV7-2
cdr3_aa: ASSYLGQSNYGYT; j_call: TRBJ1-2; v_call: TRBV6-5
cdr3_aa: ASSYPEGSGYEQY; j_call: -; v_call: TRBV7-2
cdr3_aa: ASSLSRDNEQY; j_call: TRBJ2-5; v_call: TRBV7-3